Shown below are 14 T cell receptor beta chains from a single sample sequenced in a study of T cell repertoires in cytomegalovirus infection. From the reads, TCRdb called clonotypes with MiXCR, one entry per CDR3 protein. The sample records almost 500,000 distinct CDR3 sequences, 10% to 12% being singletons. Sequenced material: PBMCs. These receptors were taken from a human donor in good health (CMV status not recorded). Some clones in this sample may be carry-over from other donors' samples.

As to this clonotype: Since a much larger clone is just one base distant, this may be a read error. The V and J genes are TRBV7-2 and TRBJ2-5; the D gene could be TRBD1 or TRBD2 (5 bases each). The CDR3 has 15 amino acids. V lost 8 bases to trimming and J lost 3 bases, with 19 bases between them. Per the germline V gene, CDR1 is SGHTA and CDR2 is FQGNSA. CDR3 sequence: CASCYEGSVKETQYF. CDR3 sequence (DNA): TGTGCCAGCTGCTACGAGGGGTCGGTCAAAGAGACCCAGTACTTC.

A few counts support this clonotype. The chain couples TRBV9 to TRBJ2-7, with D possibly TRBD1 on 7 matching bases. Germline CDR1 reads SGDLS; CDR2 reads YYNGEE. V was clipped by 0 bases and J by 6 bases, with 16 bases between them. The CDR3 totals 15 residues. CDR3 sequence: CASSVEGGGGFEQYF. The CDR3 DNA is TGTGCCAGCAGCGTAGAAGGAGGGGGCGGTTTCGAGCAGTACTTC.

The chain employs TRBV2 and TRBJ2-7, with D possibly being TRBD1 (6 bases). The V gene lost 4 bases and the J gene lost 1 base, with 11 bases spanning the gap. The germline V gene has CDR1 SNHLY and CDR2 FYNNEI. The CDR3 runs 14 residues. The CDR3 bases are TGTGCCAGCAGTGGAGACAGGAGTTCCTACGAGCAGTACTTC. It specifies CASSGDRSSYEQYF.

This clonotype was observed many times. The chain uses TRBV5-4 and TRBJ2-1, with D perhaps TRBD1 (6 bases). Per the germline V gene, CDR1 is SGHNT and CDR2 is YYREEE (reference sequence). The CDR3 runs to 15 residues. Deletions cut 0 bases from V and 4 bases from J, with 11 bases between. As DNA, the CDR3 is TGTGCCAGCAGCTTGGGGGGGCAGGGGTACAATGAGCAGTTCTTC. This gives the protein CASSLGGQGYNEQFF. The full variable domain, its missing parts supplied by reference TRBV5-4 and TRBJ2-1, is ETGVTQSPTHLIKTRGQQVTLRCSSQSGHNTVSWYQQALGQGPQFIFQYYREEENGRGNFPPRFSGLQFPNYSSELNVNALELDDSALYLCASSLGGQGYNEQFFGPGTRLTVL.

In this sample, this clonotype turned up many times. The DNA of the CDR3 is TGTGCCAGCAGCTTGGCCGGGACAGGGGAAGATACGCAGTATTTT. Its translation is CASSLAGTGEDTQYF. J is TRBJ2-3 and V is TRBV5-5, with 10 positions matching TRBD1. The junction had 3 bases not matched to a gene; V was cut back by 0 bases and J by 5 bases. This CDR3 is built from 15 residues. Germline CDR1 reads SGHKS; CDR2 reads YYEKEE (reference sequence).

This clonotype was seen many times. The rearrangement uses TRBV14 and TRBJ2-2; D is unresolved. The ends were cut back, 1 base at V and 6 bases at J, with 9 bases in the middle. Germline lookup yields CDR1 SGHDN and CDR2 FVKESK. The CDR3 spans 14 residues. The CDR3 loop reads CASSQVAGPGELFF. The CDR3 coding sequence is TGTGCCAGCAGCCAAGTAGCCGGCCCCGGGGAGCTGTTTTTT.

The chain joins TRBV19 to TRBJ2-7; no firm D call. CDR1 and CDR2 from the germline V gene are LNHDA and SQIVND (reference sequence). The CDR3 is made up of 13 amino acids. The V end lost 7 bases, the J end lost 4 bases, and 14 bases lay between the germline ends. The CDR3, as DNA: TGTGCCAGTAACCCCGGCGGTTCGTACGAGCAGTACTTC. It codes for CASNPGGSYEQYF.

The CDR3 nucleotides read TGTGCCAGCAGTCCTCCGGGACTAGGCTACGAGCAGTACTTC. As protein: CASSPPGLGYEQYF. The chain joins TRBV4-2 to TRBJ2-7, with 8 positions matching TRBD2. CDR3 length: 14 residues. Trimming cost V 6 bases and J 3 bases; bases outside gene matches: 7. CDR1 is LGHNA and CDR2 is YNFKEQ in the germline V gene.

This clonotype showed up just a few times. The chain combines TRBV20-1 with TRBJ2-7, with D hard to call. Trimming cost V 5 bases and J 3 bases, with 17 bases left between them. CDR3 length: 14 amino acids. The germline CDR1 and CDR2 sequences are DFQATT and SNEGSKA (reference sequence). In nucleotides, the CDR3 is TGCAGTGCTCGAGGACCCCAACGAAACTACGAGCAGTACTTC. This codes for CSARGPQRNYEQYF.

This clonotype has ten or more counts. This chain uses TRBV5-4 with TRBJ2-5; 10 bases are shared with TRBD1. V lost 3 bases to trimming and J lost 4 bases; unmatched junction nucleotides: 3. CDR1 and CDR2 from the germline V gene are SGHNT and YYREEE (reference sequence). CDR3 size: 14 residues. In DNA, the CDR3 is TGTGCCAGCAGCTGGGACAGGGGAGGAGAGACCCAGTACTTC. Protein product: CASSWDRGGETQYF.

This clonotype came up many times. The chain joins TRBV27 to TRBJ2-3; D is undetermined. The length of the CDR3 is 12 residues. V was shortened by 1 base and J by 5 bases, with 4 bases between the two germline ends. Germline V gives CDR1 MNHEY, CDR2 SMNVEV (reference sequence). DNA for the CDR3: TGTGCCAGCAGTTTATTCGGAGATACGCAGTATTTT. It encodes CASSLFGDTQYF.

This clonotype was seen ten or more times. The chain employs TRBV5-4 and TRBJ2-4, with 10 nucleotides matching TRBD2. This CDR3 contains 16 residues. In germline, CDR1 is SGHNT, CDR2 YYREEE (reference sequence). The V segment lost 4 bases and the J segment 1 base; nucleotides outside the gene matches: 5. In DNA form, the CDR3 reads TGTGCCAGCAGCCTGACTAGCGGGTGGGCCAAAAACATTCAGTACTTC. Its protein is CASSLTSGWAKNIQYF.

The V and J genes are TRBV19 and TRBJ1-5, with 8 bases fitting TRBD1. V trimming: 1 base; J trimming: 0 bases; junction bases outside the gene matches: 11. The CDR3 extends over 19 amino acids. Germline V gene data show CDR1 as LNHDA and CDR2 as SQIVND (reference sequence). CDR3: CASSIARGQVVFSNQPQHF. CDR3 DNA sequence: TGTGCCAGTAGTATAGCGCGGGGACAGGTCGTATTTAGCAATCAGCCCCAGCATTTT. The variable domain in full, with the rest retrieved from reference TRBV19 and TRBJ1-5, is DGGITQSPKYLFRKEGQNVTLSCEQNLNHDAMYWYRQDPGQGLRLIYYSQIVNDFQKGDIAEGYSVSREKKESFPLTVTSAQKNPTAFYLCASSIARGQVVFSNQPQHFGDGTRLSIL.

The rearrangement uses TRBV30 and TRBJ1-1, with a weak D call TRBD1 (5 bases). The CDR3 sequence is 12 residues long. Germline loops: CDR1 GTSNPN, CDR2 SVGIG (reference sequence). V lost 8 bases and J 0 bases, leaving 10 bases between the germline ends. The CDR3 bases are TGTGCCCGGGCCAGGGTGAACACTGAAGCTTTCTTT. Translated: CARARVNTEAFF.